This T cell receptor beta chain was documented in a study of graft-versus-host responses after intestinal transplantation. Study information: Tacrolimus plus steroids were given to all recipients for 2 to 4 years, preceded by anti-thymocyte globulin induction.

The germline V and J ends were trimmed by 0 bases and 7 bases, with 11 bases remaining between them. CDR3 length: 14 residues. Germline CDR1 is SGDLS and CDR2 is YYNGEE. Findings of the study overall: Some GvH clones appeared in ileal mucosa or blood before recipient bone marrow. Allografts from individuals with graft-donor T cell macrochimerism displayed high graft-versus-host to host-versus-graft clonal ratios. GvH clone levels peaked in circulation, and this peak was associated with early post-transplant HvG declines.

This clone appeared a single time. Its target is unknown. Profiled with immunoSEQ multiplex PCR; TCRdb holds only in-frame clones, not every one. The sample shows approximately 49,000 clones, 95% of them seen only once. This chain joins TRBV9 and TRBJ2-1; no reliable D call. The source is a human donor who was the organ donor for an intestinal transplant. The specimen comprised unstimulated CD8+ T cells sorted from spleen or lymph node cells, sampled before transplant. The CDR3 DNA sequence: TGTGCCAGCAGCGTAGACCCAACGCGGAATGAGCAGTTCTTC. Translated: CASSVDPTRNEQFF.